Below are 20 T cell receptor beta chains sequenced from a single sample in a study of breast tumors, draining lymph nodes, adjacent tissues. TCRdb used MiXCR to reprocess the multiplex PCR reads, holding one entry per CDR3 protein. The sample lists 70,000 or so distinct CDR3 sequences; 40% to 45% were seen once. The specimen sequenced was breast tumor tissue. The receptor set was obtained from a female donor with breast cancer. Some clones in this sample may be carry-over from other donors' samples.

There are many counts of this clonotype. The CDR3, as DNA: TGTGCCAGCAGCTACTTGGACTCTTGGTTACTCACAGATACGCAGTATTTT. It is translated as CASSYLDSWLLTDTQYF. This chain uses TRBV7-8 with TRBJ2-3; D perhaps matches TRBD2 (5 bases). This CDR3 spans 17 amino acids. CDR1 SGHVS and CDR2 FQNEAQ come from the germline V gene. Trimming pared 4 bases from V and 2 bases from J, leaving 19 bases between.

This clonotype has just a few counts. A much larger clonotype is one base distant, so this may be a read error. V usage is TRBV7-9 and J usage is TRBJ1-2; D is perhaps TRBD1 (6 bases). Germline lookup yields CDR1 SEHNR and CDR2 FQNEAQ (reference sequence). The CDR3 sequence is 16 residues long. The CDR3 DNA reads TGTGCCAGCAGCTTAGCCGGTATCCCCGGACAGTATGGCCACACCTTC. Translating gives CASSLAGIPGQYGHTF. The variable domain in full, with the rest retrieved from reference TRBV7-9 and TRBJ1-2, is DTGVSQNPRHKITKRGQNVTFRCDPISEHNRLYWYRQTLGQGPEFLTYFQNEAQLEKSRLLSDRFSAERPKGSFSTLEIQRTEQGDSAMYLCASSLAGIPGQYGHTFGSGTRLTVV.

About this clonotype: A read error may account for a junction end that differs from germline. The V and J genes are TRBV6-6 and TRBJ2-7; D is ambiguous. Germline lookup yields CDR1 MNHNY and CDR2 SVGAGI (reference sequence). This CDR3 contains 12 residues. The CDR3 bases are TGTGCCAGCAGTGAATTCCACTACGAGCTGTGCTTC. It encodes CASSEFHYELCF.

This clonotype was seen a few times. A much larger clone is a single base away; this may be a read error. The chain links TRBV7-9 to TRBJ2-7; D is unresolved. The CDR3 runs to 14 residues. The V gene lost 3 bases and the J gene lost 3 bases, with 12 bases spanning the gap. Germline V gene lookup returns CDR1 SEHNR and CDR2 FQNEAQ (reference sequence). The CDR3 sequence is CASSLSQNFYEQYF. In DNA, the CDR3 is TGTGCCAGCAGCTTGTCTCAGAACTTCTACGAGCAGTACTTC.

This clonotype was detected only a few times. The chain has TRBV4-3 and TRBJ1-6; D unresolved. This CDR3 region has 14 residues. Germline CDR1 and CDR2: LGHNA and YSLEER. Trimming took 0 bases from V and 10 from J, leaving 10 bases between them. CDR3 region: CASSQDSAGSPLHF. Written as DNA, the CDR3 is TGCGCCAGCAGCCAAGATTCCGCCGGGTCACCCCTCCACTTT.

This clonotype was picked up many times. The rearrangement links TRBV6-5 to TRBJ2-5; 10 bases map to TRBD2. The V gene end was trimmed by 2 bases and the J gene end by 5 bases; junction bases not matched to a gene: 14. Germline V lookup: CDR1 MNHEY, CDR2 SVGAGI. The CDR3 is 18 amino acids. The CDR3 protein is CASSYEGIAGGGCETQYF. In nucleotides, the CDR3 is TGTGCCAGCAGTTACGAAGGTATAGCGGGGGGCGGGTGCGAGACCCAGTACTTC.

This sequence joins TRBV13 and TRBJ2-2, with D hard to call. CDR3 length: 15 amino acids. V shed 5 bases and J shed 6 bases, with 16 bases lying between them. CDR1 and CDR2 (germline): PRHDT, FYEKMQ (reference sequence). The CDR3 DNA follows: TGTGCCAGCAGCGCCCTAGATTTGAATCCCGGGGAGCTGTTTTTT. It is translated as CASSALDLNPGELFF. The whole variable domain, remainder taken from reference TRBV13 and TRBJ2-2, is AAGVIQSPRHLIKEKRETATLKCYPIPRHDTVYWYQQGPGQDPQFLISFYEKMQSDKGSIPDRFSAQQFSDYHSELNMSSLELGDSALYFCASSALDLNPGELFFGEGSRLTVL.

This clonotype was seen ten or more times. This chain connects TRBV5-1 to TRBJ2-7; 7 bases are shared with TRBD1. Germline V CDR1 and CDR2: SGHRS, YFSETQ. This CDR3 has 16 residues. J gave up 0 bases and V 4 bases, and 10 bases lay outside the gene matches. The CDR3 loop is CASSPYRGMPSYEQYF. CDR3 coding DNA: TGCGCCAGCAGCCCGTACAGGGGAATGCCCTCCTACGAGCAGTACTTC.

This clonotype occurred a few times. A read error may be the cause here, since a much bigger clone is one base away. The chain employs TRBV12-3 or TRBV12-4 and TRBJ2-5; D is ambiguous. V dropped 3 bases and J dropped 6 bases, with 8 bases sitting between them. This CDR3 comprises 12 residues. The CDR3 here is CASSFVGKTQYF. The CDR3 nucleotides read TGTGCCAGCAGTTTCGTGGGAAAGACCCAGTACTTC.

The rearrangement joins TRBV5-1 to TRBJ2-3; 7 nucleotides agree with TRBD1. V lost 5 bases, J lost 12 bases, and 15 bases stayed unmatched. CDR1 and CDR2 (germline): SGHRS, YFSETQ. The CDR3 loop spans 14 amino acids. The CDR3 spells CASRDGQDKGTQYF. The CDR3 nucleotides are TGCGCCAGCAGGGACGGACAGGATAAGGGTACACAGTATTTT.

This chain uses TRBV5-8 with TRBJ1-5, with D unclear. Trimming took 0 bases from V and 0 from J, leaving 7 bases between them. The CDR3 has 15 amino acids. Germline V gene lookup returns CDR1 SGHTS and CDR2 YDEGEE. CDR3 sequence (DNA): TGTGCCAGCAGCTTGGGAGGAATTAGCAATCAGCCCCAGCATTTT. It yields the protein CASSLGGISNQPQHF.

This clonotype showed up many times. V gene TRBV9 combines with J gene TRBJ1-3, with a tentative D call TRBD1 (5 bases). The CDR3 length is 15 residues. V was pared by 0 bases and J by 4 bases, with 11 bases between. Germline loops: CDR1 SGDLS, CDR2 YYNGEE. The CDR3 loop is CASSVGAGLGNTIYF. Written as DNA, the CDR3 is TGTGCCAGCAGCGTAGGAGCAGGGCTCGGAAACACCATATATTTT.

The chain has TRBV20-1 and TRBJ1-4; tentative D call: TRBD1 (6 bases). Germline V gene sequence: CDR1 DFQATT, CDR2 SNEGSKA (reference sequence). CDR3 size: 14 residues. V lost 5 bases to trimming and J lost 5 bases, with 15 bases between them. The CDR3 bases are TGCAGTGCTGGAGGTGGGGGGCCGAATGAAAAACTGTTTTTT. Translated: CSAGGGGPNEKLFF.

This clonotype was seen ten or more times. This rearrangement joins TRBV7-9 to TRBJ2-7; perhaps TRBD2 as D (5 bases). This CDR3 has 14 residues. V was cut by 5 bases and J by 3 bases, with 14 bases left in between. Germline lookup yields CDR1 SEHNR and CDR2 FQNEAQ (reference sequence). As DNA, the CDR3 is TGTGCCAGCAGCGCAGACGGGATGGGCTACGAGCAGTACTTC. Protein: CASSADGMGYEQYF.

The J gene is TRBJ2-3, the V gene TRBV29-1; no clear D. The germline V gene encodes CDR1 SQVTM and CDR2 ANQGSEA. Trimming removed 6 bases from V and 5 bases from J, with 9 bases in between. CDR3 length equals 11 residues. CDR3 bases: TGCAGCGTGGCCGGTCAAGATACGCAGTATTTT. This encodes CSVAGQDTQYF.

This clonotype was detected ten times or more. CDR3 protein: CASSPGGTGDYYGYTF. The CDR3 nucleotides are TGCGCCAGCAGCCCAGGAGGAACAGGTGACTACTATGGCTACACCTTC. The chain employs TRBV4-1 and TRBJ1-2, with D perhaps matching TRBD1 (5 bases). The CDR3 totals 16 residues. Germline values: CDR1 MGHRA, CDR2 YSYEKL. V shed 4 bases and J shed 3 bases, with 18 bases lying between them.

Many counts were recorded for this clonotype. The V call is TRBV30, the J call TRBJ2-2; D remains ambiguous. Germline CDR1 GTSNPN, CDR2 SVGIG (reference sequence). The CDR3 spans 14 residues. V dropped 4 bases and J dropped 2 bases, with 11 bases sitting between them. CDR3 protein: CAWTTVTNTGELFF. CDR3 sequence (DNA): TGTGCCTGGACGACCGTCACAAACACCGGGGAGCTGTTTTTT. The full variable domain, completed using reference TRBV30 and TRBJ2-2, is SQTIHQWPATLVQPVGSPLSLECTVEGTSNPNLYWYRQAAGRGLQLLFYSVGIGQISSEVPQNLSASRPQDRQFILSSKKLLLSDSGFYLCAWTTVTNTGELFFGEGSRLTVL.

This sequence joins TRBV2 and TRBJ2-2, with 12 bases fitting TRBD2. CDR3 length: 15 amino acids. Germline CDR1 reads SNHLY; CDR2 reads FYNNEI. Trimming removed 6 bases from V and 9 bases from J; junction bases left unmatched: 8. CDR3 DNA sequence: TGTGCCAGCAGCCTAGCGGGGGGGCCAAACCGGGAGCTGTTTTTT. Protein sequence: CASSLAGGPNRELFF.

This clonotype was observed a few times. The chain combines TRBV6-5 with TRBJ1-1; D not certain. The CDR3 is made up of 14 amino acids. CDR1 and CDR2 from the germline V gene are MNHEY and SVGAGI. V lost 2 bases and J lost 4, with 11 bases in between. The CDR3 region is CASSYGGVRTEAFF. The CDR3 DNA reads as TGTGCCAGCAGTTACGGTGGGGTTCGCACTGAAGCTTTCTTT.

In DNA form, the CDR3 reads TGTGCCAGCAGCTTAGGCGCTCGGCTAGCGGGGGAGGGTGGGAACACCGGGGAGCTGTTTTTT. Encoded protein: CASSLGARLAGEGGNTGELFF. The rearrangement uses TRBV7-3 and TRBJ2-2, with 10 bases identical to TRBD2. The CDR3 consists of 21 residues. V was clipped by 2 bases and J by 1 base; unmatched bases: 16. Germline CDR1 SGHTA, CDR2 FQGTGA.